The clone carrying this T cell receptor (beta chain) was found a few times. Its specificity is not known. The CDR3 length is 11 residues. CDR1 is LGHNT and CDR2 is FRNRAP in the germline V gene. This entry belongs to a study of blood T cells in healthy people across ages. A second PCR of 7 to 11 cycles used a sample-barcoded 5' primer and a J-beta primer mix. TCRdb redid the calling of the 5' RACE reads with MiXCR, one entry per CDR3 protein. The table records nearly 800,000 distinct CDR3 sequences, 25% of them present only once. Notes on the study in general: Higher naive T cell percentage went strongly together with higher TCR beta diversity.

These data also formed part of another study, on T cells of mothers and their children. This second study notes: Samples came from three healthy Caucasian mothers and their six children. In the second PCR, M1S primer introduced barcodes and 2-4 random bases. Related mother-child pairs shared marginally more repertoire than unrelated pairs, though not significantly.

The source material was blood. This chain joins TRBV12-5 and TRBJ2-5; D might be TRBD2 (6 bases). The DNA end lines up better with TRBJ2-1; the J call may be wrong. The clonotype comes from a boy younger than 18 in good health. In nucleotides, the CDR3 is TGTGCTAGTGGGGGAGGTGATGAGCAGTTCTTC. The encoded protein is CASGGGDEQFF.